These T cell receptor beta chains were read from a single sample in a study of control samples from healthy donors and cancer patients. The repertoire was sequenced with immunoSEQ multiplex PCR; TCRdb's copy has only in-frame clones and lacks some. The table shows 350,000 to 450,000 clones, with more than 80% occurring only once. Sequencing was done on a sample of PBMCs. The receptors were sampled from a man aged 35-49 years with head and neck cancer. The CDR3 runs from the conserved cysteine through the conserved F or W. Fields, in order: clone size, V gene, D gene, J gene, CDR3 protein, CDR3 DNA. A D gene is named only where the DNA matches it firmly. Clone size is given for some rows only: seen once, a few or many times, or a class if the clone is expanded.

.	TRBV3-1/TRBV3-2	TRBD1	TRBJ1-2	CASSQYGQDYGYTF	TGTGCCAGCAGCCAATATGGACAGGACTATGGCTACACCTTC
.	TRBV4-1	.	TRBJ2-7	CASSQAEAWRDAYEQYF	TGCGCCAGCAGCCAAGCTGAAGCTTGGCGGGATGCCTACGAGCAGTACTTC
.	TRBV5-4	TRBD1	TRBJ2-7	CASSLTGDRYEQYF	TGTGCCAGCAGCTTAACAGGGGATCGGTACGAGCAGTACTTC
.	TRBV27	TRBD1	TRBJ1-5	CASSKTGSDTQPQHF	TGTGCCAGCAGTAAGACAGGGTCTGACACTCAGCCCCAGCATTTT
.	TRBV15	TRBD2	TRBJ2-1	CATSRGLAGYNEQFF	TGTGCCACCAGCAGGGGACTAGCGGGGTACAATGAGCAGTTCTTC
.	TRBV30	TRBD1	TRBJ1-2	CASRDRGMDGYTF	TGTGCCTCGAGGGACAGGGGGATGGATGGCTACACCTTC
.	TRBV24-1	.	TRBJ2-5	CATSDSRDFGGSRETQYF	TGTGCCACCAGTGATTCCCGTGATTTTGGGGGCAGTAGGGAGACCCAGTACTTC
.	TRBV2	.	TRBJ1-4	CASVGSNEKLFF	TGTGCCAGCGTAGGATCGAATGAAAAACTGTTTTTT
.	TRBV27	.	TRBJ2-2	CASSLGGRNTGELFF	TGTGCCAGCAGCCTAGGGGGACGGAACACCGGGGAGCTGTTTTTT
.	TRBV6-2/TRBV6-3	.	TRBJ2-1	CASSLDFTSSYNEQFF	TGTGCCAGCAGTCTGGACTTTACCAGCTCCTACAATGAGCAGTTCTTC
.	TRBV19	.	TRBJ1-1	CASRDFTGQKNTEAFF	TGTGCCAGTAGGGATTTTACTGGACAGAAGAACACTGAAGCTTTCTTT
.	TRBV7-3	TRBD2	TRBJ2-5	CASSLGLAGRRETQYF	TGTGCCAGCAGCCTAGGACTAGCGGGAAGAAGAGAGACCCAGTACTTC
.	TRBV28	TRBD1	TRBJ1-2	CASSSLATGLYGYTF	TGTGCCAGCAGTTCCCTGGCGACAGGGTTATATGGCTACACCTTC
once	TRBV3-1/TRBV3-2	TRBD1	TRBJ2-7	CASSPFEPGQGGGEQYF	TGTGCCAGCAGTCCTTTCGAACCGGGACAGGGGGGTGGCGAGCAGTACTTC
.	TRBV5-1	TRBD1	TRBJ1-3	CASSSNQGGSGNTIYF	TGCGCCAGCAGCTCCAACCAGGGGGGCTCTGGAAACACCATATATTTT
.	TRBV6-5	.	TRBJ1-5	CASSYDPRGRYQPQHF	TGTGCCAGCAGTTACGATCCCAGGGGAAGGTACCAGCCCCAGCATTTT
.	TRBV19	.	TRBJ1-2	CASSINYGYTF	TGTGCCAGTAGTATTAACTATGGCTACACCTTC
.	TRBV30	.	TRBJ2-7	CAWSVTAAYEQYF	TGTGCCTGGAGTGTAACAGCTGCCTACGAGCAGTACTTC
.	TRBV19	TRBD1	TRBJ1-5	CASRDREGQPQHF	TGTGCCAGCAGAGACAGGGAAGGTCAGCCCCAGCATTTT
.	TRBV5-6	TRBD1	TRBJ1-5	CASSFSRGQSNQPQHF	TGTGCCAGCAGCTTCTCCAGGGGGCAAAGCAATCAGCCCCAGCATTTT
.	TRBV5-1	.	TRBJ1-4	CASSLSGYGEKLFF	TGCGCCAGCAGCTTGTCGGGCTATGGTGAAAAACTGTTTTTT
.	TRBV5-5	TRBD2	TRBJ2-5	CASSSALSSGQETQYF	TGTGCCAGCAGCAGCGCGCTCTCTAGCGGCCAAGAGACCCAGTACTTC
once	TRBV5-8	TRBD1	TRBJ1-4	CASSPGQTPNEKLFF	TGTGCCAGCAGCCCGGGACAGACTCCTAATGAAAAACTGTTTTTT
.	TRBV6-5	TRBD1	TRBJ2-5	CASSPLEDRGETQYF	TGTGCCAGCAGTCCCTTGGAGGACAGGGGAGAGACCCAGTACTTC
.	TRBV11-3	TRBD2	TRBJ2-1	CASSSRGTSGGAYNEQFF	TGTGCCAGCAGCTCCAGAGGGACTAGCGGGGGGGCCTACAATGAGCAGTTCTTC